The 20 T cell receptor beta chains below come from one sample, sequenced in a study of PD-L1 blockade in urothelial cancer. Time point: pretreatment peripheral blood. Method: immunoSEQ multiplex PCR; TCRdb's copy keeps in-frame clones and lacks some. The data show tens of thousands of clones, with 65% to 90% seen just once and 6.8% held by the top ten. The sequencing here drew on PBMCs, taken around atezolizumab (anti-PD-L1) treatment. The receptors here all came from a man aged 55 to 70 with urothelial cancer.

V and J are TRBV11-2 and TRBJ1-2; D gene unclear. This CDR3 comprises 15 residues. V was shortened by 1 base and J by 4 bases, with 13 bases between the two germline ends. Germline loops: CDR1 SGHAT, CDR2 FQNNGV. The CDR3 DNA reads TGTGCCAGCAGCTTAGCGGTCGGAGGGCGCTATGGCTACACCTTC. Encoded protein: CASSLAVGGRYGYTF.

The rearrangement joins TRBV11-2 to TRBJ2-2, with TRBD1 identical over 9 bases. This CDR3 has 18 amino acids. V was pared by 1 base and J by 7 bases, with 13 bases of the junction left unmatched. CDR1 is SGHAT and CDR2 is FQNNGV in the germline V gene. The CDR3 bases are TGTGCCAGCAGCTTAGGCTTGACAGGGGGACGTTTGGTCGGGGAGCTGTTTTTT. It encodes CASSLGLTGGRLVGELFF.

The chain recombines TRBV19 with TRBJ2-4; D might be TRBD2 (5 bases). The ends were cut back, 7 bases at V and 7 bases at J, with 17 bases in the middle. Germline assignment: CDR1 LNHDA and CDR2 SQIVND (reference sequence). The CDR3 consists of 14 residues. For the CDR3, the DNA is TGTGCCAGTACCCAAAGAGGGCGTACGAACATTCAGTACTTC. Amino acids: CASTQRGRTNIQYF.

This chain joins TRBV2 and TRBJ2-5; TRBD1 agrees at 9 bases. There are 14 residues in the CDR3. CDR1 is SNHLY, CDR2 FYNNEI, per germline. The ends lost 6 bases at V and 5 bases at J; junction bases unmatched: 7. CDR3 sequence: CASSADRGIETQYF. Written as DNA, the CDR3 is TGTGCCAGCAGCGCAGACAGGGGGATTGAGACCCAGTACTTC.

The chain carries TRBV5-4 and TRBJ2-5; TRBD2 agrees at 11 bases. The length of the CDR3 is 16 residues. V shed 0 bases and J 4 bases; nucleotides not matched to a gene: 5. CDR1 and CDR2 from the germline V gene are SGHNT and YYREEE (reference sequence). This CDR3 is CASSLGSGGARETQYF. CDR3 DNA: TGTGCCAGCAGCTTGGGTAGCGGGGGGGCCAGAGAGACCCAGTACTTC.

This clone appeared a few times. The V call is TRBV9, the J call TRBJ2-1; 15 nucleotides line up with TRBD2. Germline V gives CDR1 SGDLS, CDR2 YYNGEE. This CDR3 has 17 amino acids. Losses at the gene ends were 0 bases for V and 4 bases for J; bases not matched to a gene: 2. CDR3 in amino acids: CASSVAGTSGGYNEQFF. For the CDR3, the DNA is TGTGCCAGCAGCGTAGCTGGGACTAGCGGGGGGTACAATGAGCAGTTCTTC.

In regard to this clone: At one boundary the junction diverges from the germline segment, which might be a read error. The chain combines TRBV7-7 with TRBJ1-1, with D unclear. The CDR3 is 13 amino acids. CDR1 SSHAT and CDR2 FNYEAQ come from the germline V gene (reference sequence). The CDR3 reads CASSLVAGTEAFF. The DNA for the CDR3 is TGTGCTAGCAGCTTAGTCGCGGGGACTGAAGCTTTCTTT. Filled out from reference TRBV7-7 and TRBJ1-1, the complete variable domain reads GAGVSQSPRYKVTKRGQDVTLRCDPISSHATLYWYQQALGQGPEFLTYFNYEAQPDKSGLPSDRFSAERPEGSISTLTIQRTEQRDSAMYRCASSLVAGTEAFFGQGTRLTVV.

This clone was recorded once. The chain links TRBV5-1 to TRBJ2-7; 7 bases are a match to TRBD1. The V and J ends lost 4 bases and 2 bases, in that order; junction bases with no gene match: 9. Per germline, CDR1 SGHRS and CDR2 YFSETQ. CDR3 length equals 15 residues. For the CDR3, the DNA is TGCGCCAGCAGCCAACTCCCCGGGACAGCCTACGAGCAGTACTTC. This gives the protein CASSQLPGTAYEQYF. The variable domain in full, completed from reference TRBV5-1 and TRBJ2-7, reads KAGVTQTPRYLIKTRGQQVTLSCSPISGHRSVSWYQQTPGQGLQFLFEYFSETQRNKGNFPGRFSGRQFSNSRSEMNVSTLELGDSALYLCASSQLPGTAYEQYFGPGTRLTVT.

The J gene is TRBJ2-3, the V gene TRBV25-1; possibly TRBD1 for D (6 bases). CDR1 and CDR2 from the germline V gene are MGHDK and SYGVNS. This CDR3 spans 14 amino acids. V was pared by 5 bases and J by 1 base, with 10 bases between. CDR3 DNA sequence: TGTGCCAGCAGTTGGACAGTTCGCACAGATACGCAGTATTTT. This codes for CASSWTVRTDTQYF.

This clone was seen a few times. This chain joins TRBV2 and TRBJ1-2; TRBD1 might be the D (6 bases). V lost 8 bases to trimming and J lost 2 bases, with 21 bases between them. Germline V lookup: CDR1 SNHLY, CDR2 FYNNEI. The CDR3 spans 16 residues. The CDR3 sequence: CASGPGRGKWNYGYTF. The CDR3 nucleotides read TGTGCCAGCGGGCCCGGCAGGGGAAAGTGGAACTATGGCTACACCTTC. The full variable domain, in which reference TRBV2 and TRBJ1-2 provide the parts outside the CDR3, is EPEVTQTPSHQVTQMGQEVILRCVPISNHLYFYWYRQILGQKVEFLVSFYNNEISEKSEIFDDQFSVERPDGSNFTLKIRSTKLEDSAMYFCASGPGRGKWNYGYTFGSGTRLTVV.

This clone occurred once. The chain carries TRBV28 and TRBJ1-1; TRBD1 is a possible D gene (6 bases). CDR3 length: 14 residues. Germline CDR1 MDHEN, CDR2 SYDVKM. Trimming took 3 bases from V and 12 from J, leaving 20 bases between them. The CDR3 coding sequence is TGTGCCAGCAGTTTTCGAACCATCTCTCAGGGGTCTTTCTTT. This codes for CASSFRTISQGSFF.

This chain uses TRBV11-2 with TRBJ2-7, with D maybe TRBD1 (5 bases). V was pared by 0 bases and J by 4 bases, with 13 bases between. This CDR3 spans 15 amino acids. CDR1 and CDR2 (germline): SGHAT, FQNNGV. This CDR3 is CASSLDPGPPYEQYF. The DNA of the CDR3 is TGTGCCAGCAGCTTAGACCCAGGGCCTCCTTACGAGCAGTACTTC.

This chain connects TRBV5-1 to TRBJ2-7; a weak D match, TRBD1 (5 bases). V dropped 3 bases and J dropped 5 bases, with 18 bases sitting between them. The CDR3 is 15 residues long. The germline V gene encodes CDR1 SGHRS and CDR2 YFSETQ. In nucleotides, the CDR3 is TGCGCCAGCAGCTCCTTCGGCAGGGTGGTGGACGAGCAGTACTTC. Translating gives CASSSFGRVVDEQYF.

The V call is TRBV15, the J call TRBJ2-7; 8 positions agree with TRBD2. This CDR3 spans 14 amino acids. Germline loops: CDR1 LNHNV, CDR2 YYDKDF (reference sequence). Losses at the gene ends were 2 bases for V and 2 bases for J; bases not matched to a gene: 2. CDR3 loop: CATSRPGGTYEQYF. In nucleotides, the CDR3 is TGTGCCACCAGCAGACCGGGGGGGACCTACGAGCAGTACTTC.

The chain recombines TRBV11-1 with TRBJ1-1; possibly TRBD1 for D (5 bases). The CDR3 runs to 15 residues. Germline values: CDR1 SGHAT, CDR2 FQDESV (reference sequence). V was cut by 1 base and J by 6 bases, with 15 bases left in between. This chain's CDR3 is CASSLVGGGNPEAFF. Here the CDR3 DNA reads TGTGCCAGCAGCTTAGTGGGCGGGGGTAACCCTGAAGCTTTCTTT.

This clone has more than one count but fewer than ten. The chain has TRBV5-4 and TRBJ2-1; TRBD1 matches 11 bases. The germline gives CDR1 SGHNT, CDR2 YYREEE (reference sequence). The junction had 2 bases not matched to a gene; V was cut back by 4 bases and J by 2 bases. This CDR3 contains 15 residues. The DNA for the CDR3 is TGTGCCAGCAGCCCGGGACAGGGGGCCTACAATGAGCAGTTCTTC. Its translation is CASSPGQGAYNEQFF.

The chain employs TRBV19 and TRBJ2-7, with D perhaps TRBD2 (5 bases). The germline gives CDR1 LNHDA, CDR2 SQIVND (reference sequence). The CDR3 is made up of 13 amino acids. V was clipped by 3 bases and J by 5 bases, with 11 bases between them. Written as DNA, the CDR3 is TGTGCCAGTAGTATTCTCCGGGATCACGAGCAGTACTTC. It codes for CASSILRDHEQYF.

Comment on this clone: At one boundary the junction diverges from the germline segment, which might be a read error. V gene TRBV18 combines with J gene TRBJ1-1, with D uncertain. Germline CDR1 and CDR2: KGHSH and LQKENI. The CDR3 is made up of 12 amino acids. CDR3 sequence (DNA): TGTGCCAGCTCCCCTATGAAAACTGAAGCTTTCTTT. Translating gives CASSPMKTEAFF. Filled out from reference TRBV18 and TRBJ1-1, the complete variable domain reads NAGVMQNPRHLVRRRGQEARLRCSPMKGHSHVYWYRQLPEEGLKFMVYLQKENIIDESGMPKERFSAEFPKEGPSILRIQQVVRGDSAAYFCASSPMKTEAFFGQGTRLTVV.

CDR3 coding DNA: TGTGCCAGCTCACCCAACGACAGAGACACTGAAGCTTTCTTT. Residues: CASSPNDRDTEAFF. V and J are TRBV18 and TRBJ1-1; a weak D match, TRBD1 (5 bases). Deletions cut 3 bases from V and 3 bases from J, with 11 bases between. Germline CDR1 reads KGHSH; CDR2 reads LQKENI. This CDR3 is built from 14 residues.

This sequence joins TRBV5-1 and TRBJ2-5, with 7 nucleotides matching TRBD1. V trimming: 2 bases; J trimming: 3 bases; junction bases outside the gene matches: 7. Looked up from germline, CDR1 is SGHRS and CDR2 is YFSETQ. This CDR3 spans 15 amino acids. The CDR3 region is CASSFTGAKEETQYF. The DNA for the CDR3 is TGCGCCAGCAGCTTCACAGGGGCAAAAGAAGAGACCCAGTACTTC. Based on the CDR3 plus reference TRBV5-1 and TRBJ2-5, the full variable domain is KAGVTQTPRYLIKTRGQQVTLSCSPISGHRSVSWYQQTPGQGLQFLFEYFSETQRNKGNFPGRFSGRQFSNSRSEMNVSTLELGDSALYLCASSFTGAKEETQYFGPGTRLLVL.